This entry describes one T cell receptor (beta chain). This clonotype has more than one count but fewer than ten. Its antigen remains unidentified. No clone much larger than this one lies a single base away; base qualities are absent. The sample is drawn from a study of identical twins (dated by TCRdb to 2016 to 2017). In the study overall: To test whether fetal clonotypes persist, the study used deep sequencing on TCR alpha and beta repertoires from monozygotic twins, unrelated adults of various ages, and cord blood. To rule out contamination, replicate twin experiments were performed at different times with different library preparation protocols. What the research found in general, with its limitations: Excess twin sharing in beta out-of-frame sequences was weaker because fewer shared sequences lowered the signal-to-noise ratio. Because the same donors could not be followed over many years, the conclusions relied on cross-sectional statistical analysis. Compared with coincidental sharing between unrelated individuals, out-of-frame TCR alpha sequences shared between twins showed an excess of sequences with low generation probability. Recombination models systematically underestimated out-of-frame TCR alpha sharing in monozygotic twins but agreed with sharing between unrelated individuals. Fewer insertions were carried by abundant cord blood beta clonotypes; a weaker similar trend was observed in young adult naive repertoires, while no such trend was observed in memory repertoires. Zero-insertion analyses could be partly confounded by invariant T cells such as MAIT and iNKT, although diverse VJ usage argued against such confounding for most clonotypes.

Libraries were made using 5' RACE. The run used an Illumina HiSeq 2000. Template switching introduced a universal primer binding site; the final cDNA contained a unique molecular identifier, enabling accurate counting of TCR cDNA molecules. Specific primers in the conserved constant-segment region were used to synthesize first-strand cDNA for the TCR alpha and beta chains. To control for contamination, each cDNA library was double barcoded with a SMART-Mk sample barcode plus Illumina barcodes. TruSeq adapter sequences along with Illumina sample barcodes were introduced in two successive PCR steps. Sequencing of the TCR alpha and beta cDNA libraries was done on the Illumina HiSeq platform using custom primers. From the authors' description of their analysis: MiGEC processed the raw reads to extract unique molecular identifiers, while MiXCR was used to determine the CDR3 positions. For each individual, recombination models were inferred using an EM algorithm with the repgenHMM and IGoR tools. Shared clonotype analysis was performed with the tcR package in R, normalizing sharing by the product of cloneset sizes. To study raw recombination without the effects of thymic and clonal selection, out-of-frame nonproductive sequences were analyzed. Starting from the raw public reads, TCRdb applied fastp trimming at Q25, assembled clones with MiXCR and retained in-frame beta chains. Every distinct CDR3 protein forms one entry, paired with its most common genes and DNA. For this entry, the V and J calls and clone size follow TCRdb and not the study's own pipeline. The sample table shows hundreds of thousands of distinct CDR3 sequences, and around 8.6% are seen once. Around 0.95% of the sample belongs to the ten largest clones.

Every donor in the study was a healthy Caucasian. Three pairs of female monozygotic twins, all aged about 18 to 30 years, made up the twin cohort. The RNA used for TCR libraries was isolated from peripheral blood mononuclear cells. Trimming costs V 2 bases and J 0 bases, and their ends lie 14 bases apart. From the cysteine through the phenylalanine, the CDR3 covers 17 amino acids. CDR3 DNA only is kept here, 51 bases in frame from base 1. Looking up the germline V gene yields CDR1 SGHRS and CDR2 YFSETQ. These data also featured in a second study, about yellow fever vaccine responses in identical twins. The second study also describes: The T cell response to vaccination in identical twins was reported by the authors to appear partly convergent and partly personalized. In the study, vaccine-responding T cell clones were precisely tracked in identical twins.

This clonotype originated in a woman aged 18 to 35 in good health. The sequenced sample consisted of PBMCs. The receptor chain draws on TRBV5-1 and TRBJ2-2, and perhaps TRBD2 as D gene, on 6 matching bases. Here is the DNA: TGCGCCAGCAGCTTCCCCCCCGGGACTTCGAACACCGGGGAGCTGTTTTTT. It is translated as CASSFPPGTSNTGELFF.